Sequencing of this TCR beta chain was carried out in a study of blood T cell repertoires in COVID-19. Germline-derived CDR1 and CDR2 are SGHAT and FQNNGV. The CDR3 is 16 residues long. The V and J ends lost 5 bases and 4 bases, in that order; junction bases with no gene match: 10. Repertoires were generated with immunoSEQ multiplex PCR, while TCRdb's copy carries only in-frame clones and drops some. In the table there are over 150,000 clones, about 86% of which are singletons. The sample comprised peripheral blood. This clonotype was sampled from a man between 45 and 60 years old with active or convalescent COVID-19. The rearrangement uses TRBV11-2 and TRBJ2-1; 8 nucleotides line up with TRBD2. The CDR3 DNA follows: TGTGCCAGCAGCCGGACTAGCCCCTTACCTTACAATGAGCAGTTCTTC. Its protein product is CASSRTSPLPYNEQFF.